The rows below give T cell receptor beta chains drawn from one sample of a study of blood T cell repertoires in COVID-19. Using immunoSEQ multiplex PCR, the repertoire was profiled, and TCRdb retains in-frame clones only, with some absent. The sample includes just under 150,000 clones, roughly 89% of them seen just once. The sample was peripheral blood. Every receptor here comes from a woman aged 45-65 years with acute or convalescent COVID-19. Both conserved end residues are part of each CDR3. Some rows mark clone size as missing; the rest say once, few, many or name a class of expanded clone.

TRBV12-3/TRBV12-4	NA	CASRGTGFDEQFF
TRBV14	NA	CASSPGYGELFF
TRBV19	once	CASSMVRDSGNTIYF
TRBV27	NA	CASSLSNTPGTEAFF
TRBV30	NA	CAWREERTQYF
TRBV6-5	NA	CASSYGGFWYGYTF
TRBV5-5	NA	CASSLAQVNTGELFF
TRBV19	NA	CASSGGEAFF
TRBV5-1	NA	CASSDGTGFGGYTF
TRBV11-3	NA	CASSRLGQGAYEQYF
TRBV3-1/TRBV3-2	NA	CASSQWEDEQFF
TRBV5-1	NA	CASSLGGDTQYF
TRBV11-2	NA	CASRGLAGGPNTGELFF
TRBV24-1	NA	CATSDPTGGSYGYTF
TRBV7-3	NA	CASSLTRLAGSNNEQFF
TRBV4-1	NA	CASSQRDSSYEQYF
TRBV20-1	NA	CSPGGYTF
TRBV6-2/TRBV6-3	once	CASSSRTAGSYNEQFF
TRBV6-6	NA	CASSYPGGRTDTQYF
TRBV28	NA	CASSVREGLNTEAFF
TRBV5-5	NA	CASSFLVQGLQPQHF
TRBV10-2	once	CASRVGDRAYEQYF
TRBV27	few	CASPLLSLNQPQHF
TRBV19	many	CASSSMPLRPQHF
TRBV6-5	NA	CASTLPRGYEQYF
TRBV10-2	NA	CASRNGAAIEQYF
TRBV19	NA	CASSIDLASGSTDTQYF
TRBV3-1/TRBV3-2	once	CASSPRGDTEAFF
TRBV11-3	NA	CASSFEGDTGELFF
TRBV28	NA	CASRPDDGLAGEQFF
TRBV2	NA	CASSVFLAKNNEQFF
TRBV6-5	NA	CASTREGNTEAFF
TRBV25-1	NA	CASRERQGANTEAFF
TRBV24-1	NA	CATSDGKGETKNIQYF
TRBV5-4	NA	CASSIDPGGEDTQYF
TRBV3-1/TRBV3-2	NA	CASTRGTGQGSYEQYF
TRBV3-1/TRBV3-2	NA	CASSQDYGPDQETQYF
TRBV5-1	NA	CASSRTVSSGANVLTF
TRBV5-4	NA	CASSLDRGQTYEQYF
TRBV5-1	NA	CASSLDGASTDTQYF
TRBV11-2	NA	CASSLWAINSPLHF
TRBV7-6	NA	CASSLQPEVRGSPLHF
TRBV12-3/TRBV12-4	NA	CASSLWQGHEQYF
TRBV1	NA	CTSSQDRGLAGEVGCSYNEQFF
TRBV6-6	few	CASSSLGIPLHF
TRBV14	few	CASSPGQGRRNEQFF
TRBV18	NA	CASSQRGQGATEAFF
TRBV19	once	CASSTSGRGGAKNIQYF
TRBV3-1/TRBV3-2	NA	CASSQEVREGYTF
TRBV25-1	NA	CASSAPPGAGGEGEQFF
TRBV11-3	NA	CASSLAGMNTEAFF
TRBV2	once	CASSERGLAGPTDTQYF
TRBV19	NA	CASRSTAGSRARTQETQYF
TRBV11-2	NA	CASSFLLGDFYNEQFF
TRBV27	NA	CASGEVSNQPQHF
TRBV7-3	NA	CASSLTAGGSYEQYF
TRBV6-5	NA	CASSTPGMNQPQHF
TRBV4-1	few	CASSQTGNQPQHF
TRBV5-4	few	CASSLSPRETQYF
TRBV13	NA	CASSPEWGGNVDTQYF